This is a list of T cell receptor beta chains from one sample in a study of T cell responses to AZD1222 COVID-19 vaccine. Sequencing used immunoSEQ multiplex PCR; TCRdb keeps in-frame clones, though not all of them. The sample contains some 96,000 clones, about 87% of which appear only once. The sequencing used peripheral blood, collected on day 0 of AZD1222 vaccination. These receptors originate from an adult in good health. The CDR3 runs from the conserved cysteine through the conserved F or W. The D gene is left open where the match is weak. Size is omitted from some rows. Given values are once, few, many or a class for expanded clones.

DNA: TGTGCCAGCAGTTACGCGAACTCGGTAGATACGCAGTATTTT
CDR3: CASSYANSVDTQYF
J: TRBJ2-3
size: .
D: .
V: TRBV6-6

DNA: TGTGCCAGCAGCTTAGAGCGCTTGGAAGCTTTCTTT
CDR3: CASSLERLEAFF
J: TRBJ1-1
size: .
D: .
V: TRBV7-2

DNA: TGTGCCAGCAGCTTAGACCGGGGCCCTGGCGAGCAGTACTTC
CDR3: CASSLDRGPGEQYF
J: TRBJ2-7
size: .
D: .
V: TRBV7-9

DNA: TGTGCCAGCTCACCATCTACAGGGGACTATGGCTACACCTTC
CDR3: CASSPSTGDYGYTF
J: TRBJ1-2
size: .
D: TRBD1
V: TRBV18

DNA: TGTGCCATCAGTGAGACTCAGGGACCGATCGAAAAACTGTTTTTT
CDR3: CAISETQGPIEKLFF
J: TRBJ1-4
size: .
D: .
V: TRBV10-3

DNA: TGTGCCTGGACACCCAACCAGCGGGCGGGGGAGCAGTACTTC
CDR3: CAWTPNQRAGEQYF
J: TRBJ2-7
size: .
D: .
V: TRBV30

DNA: TGTGCCAGCAGTTCACAGGGGTCGGGCACCGGGGAGCTGTTTTTT
CDR3: CASSSQGSGTGELFF
J: TRBJ2-2
size: .
D: TRBD1
V: TRBV2

DNA: TGTGCCAGCAGCAAGATTGTCAATCAGCCCCAGCATTTT
CDR3: CASSKIVNQPQHF
J: TRBJ1-5
size: .
D: .
V: TRBV27

DNA: TGTGCCACGTCAAGTCCCGGGACAGGGGTCGGCGCCTACAATGAGCAGTTCTTC
CDR3: CATSSPGTGVGAYNEQFF
J: TRBJ2-1
size: .
D: TRBD1
V: TRBV19

DNA: TGTGCCAGCAGTTATCACAACCGGGACAGGGAAAGAAAACTGTTTTTT
CDR3: CASSYHNRDRERKLFF
J: TRBJ1-4
size: .
D: TRBD1
V: TRBV6-5

DNA: TGTGCCAGCAGCCAAAGGACAGGGACGGGAACTGAAGCTTTCTTT
CDR3: CASSQRTGTGTEAFF
J: TRBJ1-1
size: .
D: TRBD1
V: TRBV3-1/TRBV3-2

DNA: TGTGCCAGCAGACAGGGACTAAATCAGCCCCAGCATTTT
CDR3: CASRQGLNQPQHF
J: TRBJ1-5
size: .
D: .
V: TRBV27

DNA: TGTGCCAGTAGTTCGGGACTAGCGGGAGGGGAACCGACTGCCTACAATGAGCAGTTCTTC
CDR3: CASSSGLAGGEPTAYNEQFF
J: TRBJ2-1
size: .
D: TRBD2
V: TRBV19

DNA: TGTGCCAGCAGCTTAGCGGCAGTCTCCTATAATTCACCCCTCCACTTT
CDR3: CASSLAAVSYNSPLHF
J: TRBJ1-6
size: .
D: .
V: TRBV7-2

DNA: TGTGCCAGCAGTGAATTTGGCTATAGCAATCAGCCCCAGCATTTT
CDR3: CASSEFGYSNQPQHF
J: TRBJ1-5
size: few
D: .
V: TRBV25-1

DNA: TGTGCCAGCAGTGAGCTAGGTTTCTTGGGGGAGCTGTTTTTT
CDR3: CASSELGFLGELFF
J: TRBJ2-2
size: .
D: .
V: TRBV6-1

DNA: TGTGCCAGTAGGAGAGGGTTATCACCCCTCCACTTT
CDR3: CASRRGLSPLHF
J: TRBJ1-6
size: .
D: .
V: TRBV19

DNA: TGTGCCAGCAGCCCGCGCGGGGGCTCTGAAGCTTTCTTT
CDR3: CASSPRGGSEAFF
J: TRBJ1-1
size: .
D: .
V: TRBV3-1/TRBV3-2

DNA: TGTGCCAGCAGCCTCCGGACGGGTAACACTGAAGCTTTCTTT
CDR3: CASSLRTGNTEAFF
J: TRBJ1-1
size: .
D: .
V: TRBV5-4

DNA: TGTGCCAGCAGCTTAGGAGGGTCTTCTAATGAAAAACTGTTTTTT
CDR3: CASSLGGSSNEKLFF
J: TRBJ1-4
size: .
D: .
V: TRBV11-2